These 29 T cell receptor beta chains share one sample of origin, sequenced in a study of blood T cells in healthy people across ages. The authors ran a second PCR of roughly 6 to 12 cycles using a sample-barcoded 5' primer and a J-beta primer mix. TCRdb reprocessed the 5' RACE reads with MiXCR, giving one entry per CDR3 protein. Of 800,000 to 1,300,000 distinct CDR3 sequences in the sample, roughly a quarter are singletons; the top ten hold approximately 0.79%. This same sample was also part of a study on T cells of mothers and their children.

Sample: blood. These receptors came from a girl aged 2 to 9 in good health.

The chain combines TRBV29-1 with TRBJ2-5; possible D gene TRBD1, 5 bases. CDR3 length: 12 residues. Germline CDR1 is SQVTM and CDR2 is ANQGSEA. V lost 3 bases and J lost 4, with 9 bases in between. This CDR3 is CSVDRERETQYF. CDR3 DNA sequence: TGCAGCGTTGACAGGGAACGAGAGACCCAGTACTTC.

V gene TRBV29-1 combines with J gene TRBJ2-1; the D call may be TRBD1 or TRBD2 (6 bases each). This CDR3 has 15 amino acids. Germline V gene lookup returns CDR1 SQVTM and CDR2 ANQGSEA. V was cut by 7 bases and J by 2 bases, with 18 bases left in between. DNA for the CDR3: TGCAGCGCAATCACGGGGGCCACAGCCTACAATGAGCAGTTCTTC. This sequence encodes CSAITGATAYNEQFF.

This chain uses TRBV19 with TRBJ2-5; no definite D call. V lost 4 bases and J lost 1, with 10 bases in between. The CDR3 loop spans 14 amino acids. Germline CDR1 and CDR2: LNHDA and SQIVND (reference sequence). The CDR3 reads CASSTDTFQETQYF. DNA for the CDR3: TGTGCCAGTAGTACCGACACCTTCCAAGAGACCCAGTACTTC.

There are a few counts of this clonotype. The chain joins TRBV7-6 to TRBJ2-1; 12 positions agree with TRBD2. CDR3 length equals 16 residues. The germline V gene has CDR1 SGHVS and CDR2 FNYEAQ. The junction had 9 bases not matched to a gene; V was cut back by 5 bases and J by 7 bases. DNA of the CDR3: TGTGCCAGCAGCCTCTCCCTAGCGGGGGGGCAGAATGAGCAGTTCTTC. This codes for CASSLSLAGGQNEQFF.

This clonotype turned up a few times. The V call is TRBV6-5, the J call TRBJ2-5; D is unresolved. The last part of the DNA fits TRBJ2-7 better; the J call may be wrong. This CDR3 comprises 15 residues. The germline V gene encodes CDR1 MNHEY and CDR2 SVGAGI. CDR3 amino acids: CASSSLGKRQNEQYF. The CDR3 region has the DNA TGTGCCAGCAGTTCCTTAGGAAAGCGCCAGAACGAGCAGTACTTC.

This sequence joins TRBV5-5 and TRBJ2-5; weak D call: TRBD1 (5 bases). Per germline, CDR1 SGHKS and CDR2 YYEKEE (reference sequence). Trimming cost V 5 bases and J 5 bases, with 16 bases left between them. The CDR3 has 14 amino acids. The CDR3 sequence: CASSRGQGTETQYF. The CDR3 bases are TGTGCCAGCAGTCGTGGGCAGGGAACGGAGACCCAGTACTTC.

This clonotype was recorded a few times. V is TRBV5-8 and J is TRBJ1-2, with D perhaps TRBD1 (5 bases). Trimming cost V 2 bases and J 2 bases, with 13 bases left between them. The germline V gene has CDR1 SGHTS and CDR2 YDEGEE. This CDR3 is built from 15 residues. The CDR3 DNA follows: TGTGCCAGCAGCTTTCTCGGGGCGGGGAACTATGGCTACACCTTC. Its translation: CASSFLGAGNYGYTF.

The chain links TRBV6-1 to TRBJ2-6, with D possibly being TRBD1 (6 bases). The V gene lost 4 bases and the J gene lost 4 bases, with 11 bases spanning the gap. The germline V gene has CDR1 MNHNS and CDR2 SASEGT. The CDR3 is 15 amino acids. The CDR3 bases are TGTGCCAGCAGTGTACAGGGTAACGGGGCCAACGTCCTGACTTTC. Translated: CASSVQGNGANVLTF.

V is TRBV12-5 and J is TRBJ2-7; D uncertain. V dropped 2 bases and J dropped 0 bases, with 8 bases sitting between them. This CDR3 is 14 amino acids long. Germline V gene lookup returns CDR1 LGHNT and CDR2 FRNRAP. Written as DNA, the CDR3 is TGTGCTAGTGGTTTGCCAGAGTTCTCCTACGAGCAGTACTTC. Its translation is CASGLPEFSYEQYF.

V gene TRBV7-9 combines with J gene TRBJ1-2; weak D call: TRBD1 (5 bases). Germline assignment: CDR1 SEHNR and CDR2 FQNEAQ (reference sequence). With 0 bases removed from V and 5 bases from J, the gap between germline ends came to 13 bases. CDR3 length: 15 amino acids. The DNA of the CDR3 is TGTGCCAGCAGCTTAGCCTACCAGGGTGGATATGGCTACACCTTC. As protein: CASSLAYQGGYGYTF.

In its sample, this clonotype was seen a few times. The chain combines TRBV7-2 with TRBJ2-5, with D perhaps matching TRBD1 (6 bases). Germline CDR1 reads SGHTA; CDR2 reads FQGNSA. V lost 3 bases to trimming and J lost 5 bases, with 16 bases between them. The CDR3 has 15 residues. The CDR3 is CASSLSTGSWETQYF. In DNA form, the CDR3 reads TGTGCCAGCAGCTTGTCCACAGGGAGTTGGGAGACCCAGTACTTC.

This clonotype was recorded a few times. The genes are TRBV7-4 and TRBJ1-1; 8 nucleotides line up with TRBD1. The CDR3 covers 16 residues. V lost 5 bases, J lost 1 base, and 9 bases stayed unmatched. Germline V lookup: CDR1 SGHVT, CDR2 SQSDAQ. This CDR3 reads CASSPPQGAKNTEAFF. DNA for the CDR3: TGTGCCAGCAGCCCACCCCAGGGGGCTAAGAACACTGAAGCTTTCTTT.

Many counts were recorded for this clonotype. The rearrangement links TRBV5-1 to TRBJ1-2, with TRBD1 matching 7 bases. V lost 0 bases and J lost 8; bases outside the gene matches: 7. CDR1 and CDR2 from the germline V gene are SGHRS and YFSETQ. This CDR3 has 14 amino acids. The CDR3, as DNA: TGCGCCAGCAGCTTGGAGGGGGCGCGGAGAGGCTACACCTTC. This codes for CASSLEGARRGYTF.

J is TRBJ2-1 and V is TRBV7-2, with D tentatively TRBD1 (6 bases). This CDR3 has 13 residues. Germline CDR1 is SGHTA and CDR2 is FQGNSA. V shed 1 base and J shed 8 bases, with 9 bases lying between them. CDR3 coding DNA: TGTGCCAGCAGCTTAGAGGACAGACATGAGCAGTTCTTC. This encodes CASSLEDRHEQFF.

In its sample, this clonotype was seen a few times. This chain connects TRBV7-2 to TRBJ2-4; 9 positions agree with TRBD2. The CDR3 loop spans 17 amino acids. Trimming took 1 base from V and 9 from J; bases not matched to a gene: 13. Germline lookup yields CDR1 SGHTA and CDR2 FQGNSA. This chain's CDR3 is CASSLEVGLAGSGIQYF. In DNA, the CDR3 is TGTGCCAGCAGCTTAGAGGTTGGCCTAGCGGGGAGTGGCATTCAGTACTTC.

This CDR3 is CASSFGIGAQYF. The CDR3 DNA reads TGTGCCAGCAGCTTCGGGATTGGGGCCCAGTACTTC. The chain uses TRBV5-8 and TRBJ2-5; D may be TRBD2 (5 bases). Trimming took off 2 bases at V and 9 bases at J, with 11 bases between the two ends. Germline V gene lookup returns CDR1 SGHTS and CDR2 YDEGEE. The CDR3 spans 12 residues.

The chain joins TRBV15 to TRBJ2-1; 7 bases match TRBD2. Trimming took 3 bases from V and 4 from J; bases not matched to a gene: 3. CDR3 length equals 14 residues. Germline V lookup: CDR1 LNHNV, CDR2 YYDKDF (reference sequence). The CDR3 protein is CATSSVLAYNEQFF. The DNA of the CDR3 is TGTGCCACCAGCAGTGTACTAGCGTACAATGAGCAGTTCTTC. Drawing the rest from reference TRBV15 and TRBJ2-1, the complete variable domain is DAMVIQNPRYQVTQFGKPVTLSCSQTLNHNVMYWYQQKSSQAPKLLFHYYDKDFNNEADTPDNFQSRRPNTSFCFLDIRSPGLGDTAMYLCATSSVLAYNEQFFGPGTRLTVL.

The V call is TRBV4-1, the J call TRBJ1-2; the D is unclear. With 4 bases removed from V and 1 base from J, the gap between germline ends came to 10 bases. Germline CDR1 reads MGHRA; CDR2 reads YSYEKL. This CDR3 contains 14 residues. The CDR3 region is CASSPNPDNYGYTF. CDR3 coding DNA: TGCGCCAGCAGCCCAAACCCCGATAACTATGGCTACACCTTC.

V is TRBV29-1 and J is TRBJ2-1; 9 bases agree with TRBD2. The CDR3 contains 15 residues. J gave up 3 bases and V 4 bases, and 7 bases lay outside the gene matches. Germline-derived CDR1 and CDR2 are SQVTM and ANQGSEA. CDR3 DNA sequence: TGCAGCGTTGCCCTGCGACTAGCGGTCTACAATGAGCAGTTCTTC. It is translated as CSVALRLAVYNEQFF.

This chain's CDR3 is CSVVEGKRETQYF. CDR3 coding DNA: TGCAGCGTCGTTGAGGGGAAACGGGAGACCCAGTACTTC. This chain links TRBV29-1 with TRBJ2-5; D could derive from TRBD1 or TRBD2 (5 bases each). This CDR3 has 13 amino acids. CDR1 SQVTM and CDR2 ANQGSEA come from the germline V gene. Trimming pared 6 bases from V and 5 bases from J, leaving 16 bases between.

The rearrangement links TRBV6-2 or TRBV6-3 to TRBJ1-5; 8 bases match TRBD1. Losses at the gene ends were 7 bases for V and 3 bases for J; bases not matched to a gene: 8. The CDR3 extends over 15 amino acids. The germline V gene encodes CDR1 MNHEY and CDR2 SVGEGT. CDR3 coding DNA: TGTGCCAGCATCCCCGGGACAGGCTACAATCAGCCCCAGCATTTT. Residues: CASIPGTGYNQPQHF.

V gene TRBV11-3 combines with J gene TRBJ1-6; D is ambiguous. The V end was cut by 5 bases, the J end by 9 bases, with 11 bases between. CDR3 length: 13 residues. Germline CDR1 and CDR2: SGHNT and YENEEA. The CDR3 loop reads CASSPGGSSPLHF. The DNA for the CDR3 is TGTGCCAGCAGCCCAGGCGGGAGTTCACCCCTCCACTTT.

The chain couples TRBV11-2 to TRBJ2-1; D is uncertain. V was clipped by 4 bases and J by 8 bases, with 12 bases between them. The CDR3 spans 13 residues. The germline CDR1 and CDR2 sequences are SGHAT and FQNNGV. The DNA for the CDR3 is TGTGCCAGCAGCTCCTCACTGGACGATGAGCAGTTCTTC. As protein: CASSSSLDDEQFF.

This clonotype was counted between two and nine times. The chain links TRBV29-1 to TRBJ2-6, with D possibly TRBD1 on 5 matching bases. With 5 bases removed from V and 2 bases from J, the gap between germline ends came to 7 bases. The CDR3 runs to 13 residues. The V gene's germline CDR1 is SQVTM and CDR2 ANQGSEA. CDR3 region: CSVRGTGANVLTF. The CDR3 nucleotides read TGCAGCGTTAGGGGAACTGGGGCCAACGTCCTGACTTTC.

This clonotype was detected a few times. The genes are TRBV20-1 and TRBJ2-2; D is perhaps TRBD1 (5 bases). CDR3 length: 15 residues. V was cut by 2 bases and J by 4 bases, with 14 bases left in between. Germline loops: CDR1 DFQATT, CDR2 SNEGSKA (reference sequence). CDR3 region: CSARKQGRGTGELFF. The CDR3 region has the DNA TGCAGTGCTAGAAAACAAGGAAGGGGCACCGGGGAGCTGTTTTTT.

The chain uses TRBV29-1 and TRBJ1-1; a weak D match, TRBD1 (5 bases). The CDR3 has 15 amino acids. V lost 8 bases to trimming and J lost 4 bases, with 23 bases between them. Germline V lookup: CDR1 SQVTM, CDR2 ANQGSEA. The CDR3 spells CSPMERGGLSTEAFF. CDR3 nucleotides: TGCAGCCCTATGGAGCGTGGGGGGTTGAGCACTGAAGCTTTCTTT.

This clonotype came up a few times. The gene calls are TRBV29-1 and TRBJ1-1, with D possibly being TRBD1 (5 bases). V lost 3 bases and J lost 3, with 11 bases in between. Germline CDR1 is SQVTM and CDR2 is ANQGSEA. The CDR3 is made up of 13 amino acids. The CDR3 protein is CSVEKGGDTEAFF. DNA for the CDR3: TGCAGCGTTGAGAAGGGAGGGGACACTGAAGCTTTCTTT. Variable domain in full (rest from reference TRBV29-1 and TRBJ1-1): SAVISQKPSRDICQRGTSLTIQCQVDSQVTMMFWYRQQPGQSLTLIATANQGSEATYESGFVIDKFPISRPNLTFSTLTVSNMSPEDSSIYLCSVEKGGDTEAFFGQGTRLTVV.

V gene TRBV7-2 combines with J gene TRBJ2-3; the match to TRBD2 covers 9 bases. The length of the CDR3 is 14 residues. Germline CDR1 SGHTA, CDR2 FQGNSA. Trimming took 7 bases from V and 4 from J; bases not matched to a gene: 6. The CDR3 DNA sequence: TGTGCCAGCAAGGTAGCGGGAGAGGCAGATACGCAGTATTTT. Translated, it gives CASKVAGEADTQYF.

The chain has TRBV12-3 or TRBV12-4 and TRBJ2-3; the D gene is possibly TRBD2 (5 bases). V was clipped by 5 bases and J by 4 bases, with 13 bases between them. The CDR3 length is 14 residues. CDR3 coding DNA: TGTGCCAGCAGTCGTCAGGAGGTGGCAGATACGCAGTATTTT. Amino acid sequence: CASSRQEVADTQYF.